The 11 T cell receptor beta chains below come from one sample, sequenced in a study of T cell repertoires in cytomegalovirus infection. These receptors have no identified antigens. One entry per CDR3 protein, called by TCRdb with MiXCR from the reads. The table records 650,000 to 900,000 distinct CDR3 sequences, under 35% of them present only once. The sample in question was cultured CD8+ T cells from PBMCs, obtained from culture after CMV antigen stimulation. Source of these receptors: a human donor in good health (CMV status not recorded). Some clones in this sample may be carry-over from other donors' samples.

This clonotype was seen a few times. The DNA of the CDR3 is TGCAGCGCCCGACCGGGACAGGGAGTGGGGTATGGCTACACCTTC. As protein: CSARPGQGVGYGYTF. This chain links TRBV29-1 with TRBJ1-2, with TRBD1 matching 9 bases. This CDR3 contains 15 residues. Germline CDR1 reads SQVTM; CDR2 reads ANQGSEA. V trimming: 7 bases; J trimming: 5 bases; junction bases outside the gene matches: 14.

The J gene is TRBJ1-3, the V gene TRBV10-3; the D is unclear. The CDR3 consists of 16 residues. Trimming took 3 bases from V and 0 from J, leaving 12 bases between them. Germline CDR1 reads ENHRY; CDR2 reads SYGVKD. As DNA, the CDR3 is TGTGCCATCAGTGACCCTTGGGAGAGCTCTGGAAACACCATATATTTT. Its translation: CAISDPWESSGNTIYF.

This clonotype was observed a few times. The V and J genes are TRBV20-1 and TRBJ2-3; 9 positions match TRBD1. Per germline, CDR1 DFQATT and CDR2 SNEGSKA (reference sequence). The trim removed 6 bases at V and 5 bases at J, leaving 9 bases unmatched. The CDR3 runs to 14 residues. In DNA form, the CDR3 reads TGCAGTGCCCCCCGGGACAGGGCGCAAGATACGCAGTATTTT. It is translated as CSAPRDRAQDTQYF.

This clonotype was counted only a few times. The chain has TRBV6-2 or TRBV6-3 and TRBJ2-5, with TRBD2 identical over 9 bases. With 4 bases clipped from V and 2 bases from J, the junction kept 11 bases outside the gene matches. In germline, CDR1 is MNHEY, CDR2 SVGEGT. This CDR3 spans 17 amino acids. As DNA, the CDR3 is TGTGCCAGCAGTTCGGGATTCCTAGCGGGGCCGCAAGAGACCCAGTACTTC. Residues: CASSSGFLAGPQETQYF.

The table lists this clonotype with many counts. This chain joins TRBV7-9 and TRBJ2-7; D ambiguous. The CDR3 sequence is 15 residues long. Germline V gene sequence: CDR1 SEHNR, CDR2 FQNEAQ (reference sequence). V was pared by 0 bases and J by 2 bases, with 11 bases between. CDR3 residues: CASSLAQGQTYEQYF. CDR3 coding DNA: TGTGCCAGCAGCTTAGCGCAAGGGCAAACCTACGAGCAGTACTTC. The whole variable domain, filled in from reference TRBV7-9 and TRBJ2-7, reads DTGVSQNPRHKITKRGQNVTFRCDPISEHNRLYWYRQTLGQGPEFLTYFQNEAQLEKSRLLSDRFSAERPKGSFSTLEIQRTEQGDSAMYLCASSLAQGQTYEQYFGPGTRLTVT.

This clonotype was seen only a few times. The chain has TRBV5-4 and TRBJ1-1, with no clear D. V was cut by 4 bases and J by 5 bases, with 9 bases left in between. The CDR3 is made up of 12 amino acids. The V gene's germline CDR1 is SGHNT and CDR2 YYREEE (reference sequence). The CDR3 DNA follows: TGTGCCAGCAGCACTTCGGGTACTGAAGCTTTCTTT. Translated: CASSTSGTEAFF.

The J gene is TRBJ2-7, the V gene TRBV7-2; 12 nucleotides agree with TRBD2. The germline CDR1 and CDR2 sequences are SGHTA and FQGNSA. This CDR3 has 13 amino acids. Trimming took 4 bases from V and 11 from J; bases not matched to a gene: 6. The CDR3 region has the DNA TGTGCCAGCAGCTCTAGCGGGGGGGGGTGGGAGTACGTC. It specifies CASSSSGGGWEYV.

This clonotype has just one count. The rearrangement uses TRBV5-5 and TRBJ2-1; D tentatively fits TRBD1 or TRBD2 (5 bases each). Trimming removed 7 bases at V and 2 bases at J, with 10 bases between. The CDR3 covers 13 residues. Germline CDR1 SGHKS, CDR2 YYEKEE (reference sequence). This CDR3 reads CASLRDPYNEQFF. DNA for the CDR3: TGTGCCAGCCTCCGGGACCCCTACAATGAGCAGTTCTTC. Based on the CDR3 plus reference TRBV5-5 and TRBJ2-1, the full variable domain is DAGVTQSPTHLIKTRGQQVTLRCSPISGHKSVSWYQQVLGQGPQFIFQYYEKEERGRGNFPDRFSARQFPNYSSELNVNALLLGDSALYLCASLRDPYNEQFFGPGTRLTVL.

This CDR3 is CASSEEGGTYNEQFF. DNA for the CDR3: TGTGCCAGCAGTGAAGAGGGGGGGACATACAATGAGCAGTTCTTC. This chain connects TRBV2 to TRBJ2-1; D may be TRBD2 (7 bases). The CDR3 has 15 amino acids. Germline assignment: CDR1 SNHLY and CDR2 FYNNEI. Trimming pared 1 base from V and 4 bases from J, leaving 11 bases between.

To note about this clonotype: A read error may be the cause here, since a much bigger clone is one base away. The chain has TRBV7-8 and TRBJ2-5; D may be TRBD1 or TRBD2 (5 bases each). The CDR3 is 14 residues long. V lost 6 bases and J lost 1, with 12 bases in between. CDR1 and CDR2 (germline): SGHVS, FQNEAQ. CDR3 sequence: CASRFGAVQETQYF. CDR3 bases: TGTGCCAGCAGATTCGGGGCTGTCCAAGAGACCCAGTACTTC. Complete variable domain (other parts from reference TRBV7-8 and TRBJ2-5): GAGVSQSPRYKVAKRGQDVALRCDPISGHVSLFWYQQALGQGPEFLTYFQNEAQLDKSGLPSDRFFAERPEGSVSTLKIQRTQQEDSAVYLCASRFGAVQETQYFGPGTRLLVL.

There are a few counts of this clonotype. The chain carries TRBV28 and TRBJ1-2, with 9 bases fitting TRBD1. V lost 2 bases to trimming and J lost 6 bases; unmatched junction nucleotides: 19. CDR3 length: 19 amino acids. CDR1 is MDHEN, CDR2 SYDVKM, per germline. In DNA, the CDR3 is TGTGCCAGCAGTTTAGTGTATAGTACAGGGGGCGATGTACCCCATGGCTACACCTTC. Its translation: CASSLVYSTGGDVPHGYTF.